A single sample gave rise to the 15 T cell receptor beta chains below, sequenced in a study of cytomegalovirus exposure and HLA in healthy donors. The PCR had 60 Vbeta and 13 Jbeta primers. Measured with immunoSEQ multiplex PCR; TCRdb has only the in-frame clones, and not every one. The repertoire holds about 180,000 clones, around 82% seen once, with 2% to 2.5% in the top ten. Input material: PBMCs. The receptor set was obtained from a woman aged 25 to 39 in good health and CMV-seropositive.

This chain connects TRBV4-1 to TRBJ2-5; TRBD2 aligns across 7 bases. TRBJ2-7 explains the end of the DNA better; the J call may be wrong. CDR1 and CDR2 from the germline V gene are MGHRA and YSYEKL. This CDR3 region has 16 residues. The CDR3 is CASSQDPMGGVYEQYF. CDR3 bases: TGCGCCAGCAGCCAAGACCCGATGGGGGGGGTATACGAGCAGTACTTC.

The CDR3 loop is CATSRDKPGQSAAYEQYF. CDR3 DNA sequence: TGTGCCACCAGCAGAGACAAGCCAGGACAGTCAGCCGCCTACGAGCAGTACTTC. The chain combines TRBV15 with TRBJ2-5; the D gene is possibly TRBD1 (6 bases). The J call could be wrong; TRBJ2-7 is a better fit for the DNA end. This CDR3 spans 18 amino acids. The V gene's germline CDR1 is LNHNV and CDR2 YYDKDF (reference sequence).

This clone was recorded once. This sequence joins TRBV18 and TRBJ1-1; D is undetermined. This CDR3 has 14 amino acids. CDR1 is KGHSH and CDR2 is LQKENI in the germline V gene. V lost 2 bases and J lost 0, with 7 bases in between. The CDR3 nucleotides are TGTGCCAGCTCACCAGGCCAATTGAACACTGAAGCTTTCTTT. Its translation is CASSPGQLNTEAFF.

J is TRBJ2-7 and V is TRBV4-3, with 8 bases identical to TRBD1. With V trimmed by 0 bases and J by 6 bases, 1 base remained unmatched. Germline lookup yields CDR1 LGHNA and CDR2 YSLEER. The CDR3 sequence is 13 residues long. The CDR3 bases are TGCGCCAGCAGCCAAGACAGGGGGCGCGAGCAGTACTTC. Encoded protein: CASSQDRGREQYF.

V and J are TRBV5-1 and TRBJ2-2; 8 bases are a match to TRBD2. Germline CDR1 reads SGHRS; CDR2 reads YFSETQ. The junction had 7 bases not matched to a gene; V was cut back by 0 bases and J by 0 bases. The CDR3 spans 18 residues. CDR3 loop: CASSLAARRGANTGELFF. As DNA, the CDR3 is TGCGCCAGCAGCTTGGCCGCTAGGCGGGGGGCGAACACCGGGGAGCTGTTTTTT.

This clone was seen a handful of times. The CDR3 protein is CASTQKVAGAQGYGYTF. The CDR3 DNA reads as TGTGCCAGTACCCAGAAGGTGGCGGGGGCCCAAGGCTATGGCTACACCTTC. The rearrangement uses TRBV19 and TRBJ1-2, with D possibly TRBD1 on 6 matching bases. CDR1 is LNHDA and CDR2 is SQIVND in the germline V gene (reference sequence). This CDR3 contains 17 residues. The V end was cut by 7 bases, the J end by 4 bases, with 25 bases between.

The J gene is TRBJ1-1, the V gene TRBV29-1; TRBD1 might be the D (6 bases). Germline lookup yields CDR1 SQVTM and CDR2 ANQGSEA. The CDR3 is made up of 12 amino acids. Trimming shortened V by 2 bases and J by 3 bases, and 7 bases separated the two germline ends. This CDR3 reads CSVENRDTEAFF. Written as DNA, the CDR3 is TGCAGCGTTGAAAACAGGGACACTGAAGCTTTCTTT. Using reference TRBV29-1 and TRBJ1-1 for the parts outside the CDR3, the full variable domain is SAVISQKPSRDICQRGTSLTIQCQVDSQVTMMFWYRQQPGQSLTLIATANQGSEATYESGFVIDKFPISRPNLTFSTLTVSNMSPEDSSIYLCSVENRDTEAFFGQGTRLTVV.

In DNA form, the CDR3 reads TGTGCCAGCAGCCCTAGTCCTCGAAAACAGCCCCAGCATTTT. Amino acids: CASSPSPRKQPQHF. This chain joins TRBV7-2 and TRBJ1-5; no reliable D call. CDR1 SGHTA and CDR2 FQGNSA come from the germline V gene. This CDR3 contains 14 residues. V was pared by 5 bases and J by 7 bases, with 15 bases between.

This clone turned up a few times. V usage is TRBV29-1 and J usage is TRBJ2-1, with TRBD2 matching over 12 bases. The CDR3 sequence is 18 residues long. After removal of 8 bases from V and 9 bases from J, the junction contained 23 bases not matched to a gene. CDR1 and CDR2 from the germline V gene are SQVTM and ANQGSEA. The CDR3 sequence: CSFSGRAPTSGGFGEQFF. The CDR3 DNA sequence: TGCAGCTTCTCGGGAAGGGCCCCAACTAGCGGGGGGTTCGGTGAGCAGTTCTTC.

As DNA, the CDR3 is TGTGCCAGCAGTTTTGTTTCTAGGAGGCAGACCCAGTACTTC. Translated, it gives CASSFVSRRQTQYF. V gene TRBV28 combines with J gene TRBJ2-5; D possibly corresponds to TRBD2 (5 bases). The CDR3 sequence is 14 residues long. The V gene lost 3 bases and the J gene lost 6 bases, with 14 bases spanning the gap. Germline CDR1 and CDR2: MDHEN and SYDVKM.

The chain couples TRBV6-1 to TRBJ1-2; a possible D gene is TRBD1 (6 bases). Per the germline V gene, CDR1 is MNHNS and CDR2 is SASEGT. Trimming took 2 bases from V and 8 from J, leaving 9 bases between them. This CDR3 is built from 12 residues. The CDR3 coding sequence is TGTGCCAGCAGTGAAAACAGGGAGGGCTACACCTTC. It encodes CASSENREGYTF.

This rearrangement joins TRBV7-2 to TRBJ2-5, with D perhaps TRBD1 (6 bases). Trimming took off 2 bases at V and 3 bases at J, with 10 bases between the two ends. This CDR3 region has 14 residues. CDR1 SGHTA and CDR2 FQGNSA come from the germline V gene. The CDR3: CASSLSGQEETQYF. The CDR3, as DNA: TGTGCCAGCAGCTTATCGGGACAAGAAGAGACCCAGTACTTC.

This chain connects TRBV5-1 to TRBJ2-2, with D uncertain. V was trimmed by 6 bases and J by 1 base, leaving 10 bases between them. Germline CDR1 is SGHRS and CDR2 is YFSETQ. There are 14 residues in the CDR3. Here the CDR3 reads CASNWAGNTGELFF. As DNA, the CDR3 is TGCGCCAGCAACTGGGCAGGGAACACCGGGGAGCTGTTTTTT.

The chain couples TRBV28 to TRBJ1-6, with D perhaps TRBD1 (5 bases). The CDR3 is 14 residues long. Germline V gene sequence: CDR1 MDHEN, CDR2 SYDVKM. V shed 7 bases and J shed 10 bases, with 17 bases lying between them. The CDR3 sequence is CASTPRGRDSPLHF. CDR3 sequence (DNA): TGTGCCAGCACGCCGCGAGGGCGGGACTCACCCCTCCACTTT.

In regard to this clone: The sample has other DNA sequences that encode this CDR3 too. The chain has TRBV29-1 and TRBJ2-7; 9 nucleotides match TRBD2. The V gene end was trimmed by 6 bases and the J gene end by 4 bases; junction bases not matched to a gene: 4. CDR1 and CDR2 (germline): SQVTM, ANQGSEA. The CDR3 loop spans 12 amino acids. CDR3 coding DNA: TGCAGCGTCTCTAGCGGGGCTTACGAGCAGTACTTC. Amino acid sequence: CSVSSGAYEQYF.